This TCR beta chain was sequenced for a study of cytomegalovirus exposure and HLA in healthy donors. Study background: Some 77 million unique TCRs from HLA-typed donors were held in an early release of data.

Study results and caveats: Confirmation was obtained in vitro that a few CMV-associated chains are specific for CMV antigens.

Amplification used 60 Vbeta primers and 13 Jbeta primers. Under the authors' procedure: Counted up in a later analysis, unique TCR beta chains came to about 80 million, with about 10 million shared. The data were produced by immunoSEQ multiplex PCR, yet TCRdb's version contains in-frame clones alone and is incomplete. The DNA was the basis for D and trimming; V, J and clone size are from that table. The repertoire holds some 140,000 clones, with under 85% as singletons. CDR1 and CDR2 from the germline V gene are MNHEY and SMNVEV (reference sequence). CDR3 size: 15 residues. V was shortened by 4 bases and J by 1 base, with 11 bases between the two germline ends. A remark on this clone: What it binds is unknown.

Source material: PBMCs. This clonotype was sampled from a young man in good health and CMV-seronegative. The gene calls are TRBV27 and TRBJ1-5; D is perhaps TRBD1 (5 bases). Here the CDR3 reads CASSSAGRSNQPQHF. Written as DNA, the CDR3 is TGTGCCAGCAGTTCCGCAGGGAGGAGCAATCAGCCCCAGCATTTT.